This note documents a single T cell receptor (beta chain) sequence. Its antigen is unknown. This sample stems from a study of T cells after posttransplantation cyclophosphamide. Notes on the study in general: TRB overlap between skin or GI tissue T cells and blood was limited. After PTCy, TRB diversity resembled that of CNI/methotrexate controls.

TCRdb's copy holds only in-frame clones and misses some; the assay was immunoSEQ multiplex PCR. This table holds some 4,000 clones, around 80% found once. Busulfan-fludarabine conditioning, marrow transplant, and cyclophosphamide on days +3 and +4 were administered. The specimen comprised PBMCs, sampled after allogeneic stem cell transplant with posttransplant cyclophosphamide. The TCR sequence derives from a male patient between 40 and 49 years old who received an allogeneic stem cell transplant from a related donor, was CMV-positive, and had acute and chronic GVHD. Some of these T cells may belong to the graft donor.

DNA of the CDR3: TGCGCCAGCAGCCGAGGCGACAGGGGGGGATATGGCTACACCTTC. Protein sequence: CASSRGDRGGYGYTF. V is TRBV4-1 and J is TRBJ1-2; 9 bases agree with TRBD1. CDR1 is MGHRA and CDR2 is YSYEKL in the germline V gene. V trimming: 4 bases; J trimming: 5 bases; junction bases outside the gene matches: 8. The CDR3 is 15 residues long.